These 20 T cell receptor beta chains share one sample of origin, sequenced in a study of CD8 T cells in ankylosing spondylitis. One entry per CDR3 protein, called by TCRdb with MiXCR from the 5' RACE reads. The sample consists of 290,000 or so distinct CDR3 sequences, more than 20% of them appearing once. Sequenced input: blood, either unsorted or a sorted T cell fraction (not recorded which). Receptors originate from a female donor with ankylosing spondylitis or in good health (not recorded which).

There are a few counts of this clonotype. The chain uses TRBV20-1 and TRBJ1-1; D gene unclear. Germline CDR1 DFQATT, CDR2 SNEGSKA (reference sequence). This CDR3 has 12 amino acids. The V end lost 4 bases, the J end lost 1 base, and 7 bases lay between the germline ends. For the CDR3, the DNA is TGCAGTGCTACTGCGGGGAACACTGAAGCTTTCTTT. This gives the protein CSATAGNTEAFF.

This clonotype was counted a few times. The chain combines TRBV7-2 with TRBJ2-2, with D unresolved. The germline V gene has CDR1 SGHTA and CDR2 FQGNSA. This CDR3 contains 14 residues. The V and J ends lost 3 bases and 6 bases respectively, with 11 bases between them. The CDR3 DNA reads TGTGCCAGCAGCTTTAATAGAGATTCCGGGGAGCTGTTTTTT. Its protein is CASSFNRDSGELFF. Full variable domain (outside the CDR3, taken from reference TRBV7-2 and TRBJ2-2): GAGVSQSPSNKVTEKGKDVELRCDPISGHTALYWYRQSLGQGLEFLIYFQGNSAPDKSGLPSDRFSAERTGGSVSTLTIQRTQQEDSAVYLCASSFNRDSGELFFGEGSRLTVL.

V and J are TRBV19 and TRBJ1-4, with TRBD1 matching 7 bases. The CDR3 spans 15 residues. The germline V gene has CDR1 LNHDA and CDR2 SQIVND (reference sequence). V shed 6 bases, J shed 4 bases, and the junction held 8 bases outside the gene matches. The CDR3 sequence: CASSPRGQLNEKLFF. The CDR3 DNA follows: TGTGCCAGTAGCCCCCGGGGACAGCTTAATGAAAAACTGTTTTTT.

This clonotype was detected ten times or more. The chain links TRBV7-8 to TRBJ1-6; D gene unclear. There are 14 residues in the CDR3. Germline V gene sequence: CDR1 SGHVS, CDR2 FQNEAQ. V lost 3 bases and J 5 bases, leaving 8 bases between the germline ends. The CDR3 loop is CASSFGQDNSPLHF. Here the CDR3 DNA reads TGTGCCAGCAGCTTTGGTCAAGATAATTCACCCCTCCACTTT.

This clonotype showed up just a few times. This CDR3 is CASSQDRQGGEQYF. CDR3 DNA sequence: TGCGCCAGCAGCCAAGATCGACAGGGCGGCGAGCAGTACTTC. V is TRBV4-3 and J is TRBJ2-7; 7 positions match TRBD1. With V trimmed by 0 bases and J by 6 bases, 5 bases remained unmatched. The CDR3 consists of 14 residues. Per the germline V gene, CDR1 is LGHNA and CDR2 is YSLEER.

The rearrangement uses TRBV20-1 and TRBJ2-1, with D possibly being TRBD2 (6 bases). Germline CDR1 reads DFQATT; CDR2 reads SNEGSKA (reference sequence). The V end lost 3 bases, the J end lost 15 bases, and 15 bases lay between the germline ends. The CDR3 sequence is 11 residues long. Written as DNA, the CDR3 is TGCAGTGCTAGCCCGGGAGTAAGGCCGTTCTTC. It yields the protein CSASPGVRPFF.

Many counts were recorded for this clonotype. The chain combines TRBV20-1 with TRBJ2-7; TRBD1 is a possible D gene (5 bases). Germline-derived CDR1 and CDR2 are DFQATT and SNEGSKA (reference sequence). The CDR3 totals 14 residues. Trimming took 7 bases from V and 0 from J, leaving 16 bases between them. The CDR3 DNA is TGCAGTGGGGTTTTTGGGGCCAACTCCTACGAGCAGTACTTC. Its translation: CSGVFGANSYEQYF.

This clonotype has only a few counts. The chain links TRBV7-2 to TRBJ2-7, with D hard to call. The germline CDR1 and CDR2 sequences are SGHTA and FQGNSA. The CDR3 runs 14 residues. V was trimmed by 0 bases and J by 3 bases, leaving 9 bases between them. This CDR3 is CASSLALLNYEQYF. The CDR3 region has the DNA TGTGCCAGCAGCTTAGCCTTACTGAACTACGAGCAGTACTTC.

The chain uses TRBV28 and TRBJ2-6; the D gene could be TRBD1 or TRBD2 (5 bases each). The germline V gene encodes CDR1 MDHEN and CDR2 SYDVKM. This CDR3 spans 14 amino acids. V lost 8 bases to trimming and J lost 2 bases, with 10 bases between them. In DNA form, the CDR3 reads TGTGCCAGCGGGGGATCCCCTGGGGCCAACGTCCTGACTTTC. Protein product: CASGGSPGANVLTF.

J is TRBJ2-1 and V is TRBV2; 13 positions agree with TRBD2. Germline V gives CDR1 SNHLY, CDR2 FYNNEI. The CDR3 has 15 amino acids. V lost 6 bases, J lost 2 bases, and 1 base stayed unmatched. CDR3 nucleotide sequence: TGTGCCAGCAGACTAGCGGGAGGGCCCTACAATGAGCAGTTCTTC. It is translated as CASRLAGGPYNEQFF.

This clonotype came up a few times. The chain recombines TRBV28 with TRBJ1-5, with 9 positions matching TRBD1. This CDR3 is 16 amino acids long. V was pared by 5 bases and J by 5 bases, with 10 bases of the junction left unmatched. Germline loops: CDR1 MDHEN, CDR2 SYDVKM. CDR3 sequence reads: CASSPSGQGGDQPQHF. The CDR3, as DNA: TGTGCCAGCAGTCCGTCGGGACAGGGAGGGGATCAGCCCCAGCATTTT.

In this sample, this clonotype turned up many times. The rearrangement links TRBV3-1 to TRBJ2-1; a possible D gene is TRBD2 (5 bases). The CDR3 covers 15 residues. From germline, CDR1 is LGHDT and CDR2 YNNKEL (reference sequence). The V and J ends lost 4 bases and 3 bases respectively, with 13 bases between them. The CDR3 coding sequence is TGTGCCAGCAGCCTTGACGGGATGGGCTACAATGAGCAGTTCTTC. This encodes CASSLDGMGYNEQFF.

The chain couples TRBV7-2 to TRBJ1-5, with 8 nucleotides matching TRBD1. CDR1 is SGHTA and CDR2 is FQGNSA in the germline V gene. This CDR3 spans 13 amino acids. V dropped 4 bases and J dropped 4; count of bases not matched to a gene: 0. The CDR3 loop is CASSWDRNQPQHF. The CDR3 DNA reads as TGTGCCAGCAGCTGGGACAGGAATCAGCCCCAGCATTTT.

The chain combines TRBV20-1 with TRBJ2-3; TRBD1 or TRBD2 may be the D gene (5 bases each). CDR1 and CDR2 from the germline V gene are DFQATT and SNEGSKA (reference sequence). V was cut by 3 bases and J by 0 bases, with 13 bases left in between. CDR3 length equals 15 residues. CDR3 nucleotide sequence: TGCAGTGCTAGTAAGGGACCTGTCAGCACAGATACGCAGTATTTT. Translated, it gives CSASKGPVSTDTQYF.

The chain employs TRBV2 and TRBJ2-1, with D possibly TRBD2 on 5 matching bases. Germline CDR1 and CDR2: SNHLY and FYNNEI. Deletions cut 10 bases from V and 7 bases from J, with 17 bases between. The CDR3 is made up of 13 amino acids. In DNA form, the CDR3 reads TGTGCCACCGAGGGAAGGGAACGGAATGAGCAGTTCTTC. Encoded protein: CATEGRERNEQFF.

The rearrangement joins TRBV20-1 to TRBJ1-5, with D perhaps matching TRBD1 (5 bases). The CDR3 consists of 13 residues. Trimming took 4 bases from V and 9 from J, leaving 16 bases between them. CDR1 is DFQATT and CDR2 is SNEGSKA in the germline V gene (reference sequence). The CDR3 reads CSATQDPRGPQHF. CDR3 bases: TGCAGTGCTACCCAGGACCCGAGGGGGCCCCAGCATTTT.

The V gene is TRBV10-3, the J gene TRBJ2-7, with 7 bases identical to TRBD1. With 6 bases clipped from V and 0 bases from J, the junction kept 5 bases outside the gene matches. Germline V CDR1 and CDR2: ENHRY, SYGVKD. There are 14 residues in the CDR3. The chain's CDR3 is CAIRIGDSSYEQYF. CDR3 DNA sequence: TGTGCCATCAGAATCGGGGACAGCTCCTACGAGCAGTACTTC.

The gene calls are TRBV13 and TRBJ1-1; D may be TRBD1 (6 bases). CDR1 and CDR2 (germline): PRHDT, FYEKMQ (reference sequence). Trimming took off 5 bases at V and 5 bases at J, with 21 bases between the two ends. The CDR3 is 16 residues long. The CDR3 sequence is CASSPRGSRIVTEAFF. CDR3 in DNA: TGTGCCAGCAGCCCTAGGGGGTCAAGGATAGTTACTGAAGCTTTCTTT.

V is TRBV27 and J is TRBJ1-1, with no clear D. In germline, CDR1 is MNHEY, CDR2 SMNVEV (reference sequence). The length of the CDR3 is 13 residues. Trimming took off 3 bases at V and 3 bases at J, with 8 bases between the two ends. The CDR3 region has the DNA TGTGCCAGCAGTTTTTGGACTGACACTGAAGCTTTCTTT. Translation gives CASSFWTDTEAFF.

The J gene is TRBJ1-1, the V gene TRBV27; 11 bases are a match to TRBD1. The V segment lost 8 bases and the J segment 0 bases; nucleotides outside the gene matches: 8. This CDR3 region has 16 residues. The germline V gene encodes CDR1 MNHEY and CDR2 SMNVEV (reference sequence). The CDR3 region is CASGRGQGALNTEAFF. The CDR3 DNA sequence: TGTGCCAGCGGTAGAGGACAGGGGGCTTTGAACACTGAAGCTTTCTTT.